This T cell receptor beta chain was obtained from a study of T cell clusters in autoimmune cytopenias (dated by TCRdb to about 2019). For context, the study as a whole: Of the roughly 44 healthy donor controls, around 23 were female, and the group had a mean age of 56 years and a median age of around 61 years. The median TRB sequencing depth was 50,000 to 60,000 reads per sample, and the median number of distinct TRB clonotypes was around 2,200 per sample. Alongside healthy, CLL and autoimmune hepatitis controls, autoimmune cytopenia patients had their peripheral blood TRB and IGH repertoires sequenced at active disease and again during treatment follow-up. The goal of the study was to determine whether autoimmune cytopenia patients have a disease-specific immune repertoire signature that could serve as a blood-based biomarker. For primary cytopenia the controls were some 25 age-matched healthy donors, whereas for secondary cytopenia the controls were 13 to 15 age-matched CLL patients. Repertoires from autoimmune hepatitis patients were compared with those of about two dozen healthy donors matched for age and sex. Here is what the overall study found, with its caveats: Healthy donors showed approximately 3.2-fold more exclusive TRB clusters than active autoimmune hepatitis patients, consistent with an autoimmunity-wide signature. Shifts in the TRB repertoire, including less even repertoires in secondary cytopenia and CLL, were mostly a reflection of lymphoma bias and not of autoimmunity. A lack of physiological T cell clusters in primary autoimmune cytopenia patients was suggested by GLIPH, as 51 clusters were found to be exclusive to healthy donors versus 17 exclusive to patients. The T cell clusters were defined in silico only, and their functional role remained to be validated experimentally. In the comparison of secondary cytopenia with CLL, no cluster-lack signature showed up, apparently because the dominant lymphoma-associated repertoire masked the signature.

To amplify TRB rearrangements, a touch-down multiplex PCR protocol was run with the TRB-A and TRB-B primer pools combined in a single tube. Illumina adapters and sample indices were added to the amplicons through two consecutive PCR reactions using Phusion HS II polymerase. Amplicons were gel-purified with the NucleoSpin Gel and PCR Clean-up kit, then quantified by Qubit and quality-checked on an Agilent 2100 Bioanalyzer. Sequencing of the libraries was done on an Illumina MiSeq with 600-cycle, single-indexed, paired-end runs. From the authors' description of their analysis: Alignment and assembly of TRB reads were performed with MiXCR version 2.1.12 and the default MiXCR reference library. A clone was defined by each unique CDR3 nucleotide sequence, and analysis was restricted to productive sequences with at least two reads. Alpha-parameterized diversity profiles (alpha 0 to 5), including the Shannon (alpha 1) and Simpson (alpha 2) indices, were computed with an R script to assess repertoire diversity. Combinatorial TRB VJ usage was computed with the tcR package and compared between cohorts by principal component analysis with ade4. GLIPH clustering of TCRbeta CDR3s was carried out on cohort pairs matched by age and read depth, and cluster frequencies were compared by Wilcoxon test. The reads were reprocessed in TCRdb, with one entry per CDR3 protein sequence and no accompanying DNA. It is TCRdb's table, rather than the study itself, that gives the V and J calls and clone size. This sample's table lists approximately 15,000 distinct CDR3 sequences. 3.6% of the sample rests with the top ten.

From a lookup of the germline V gene (reference sequence), CDR1 and CDR2 are SEHNR and FQNEAQ. The CDR3, cysteine through phenylalanine, is 13 amino acids long. No DNA was logged. For each sample, TRB amplification used about 240 ng of peripheral blood genomic DNA, equal to about 38,000 genome equivalents. To note about this clonotype: Its recognized antigen is unknown.

This same sample was also part of a study on T cell repertoires in aging, cancer and after chemotherapy. The second investigation adds: Six donor age groups were covered, ranging from 30 or younger up to 70 or older, and each group contained at least three individuals. Control TCR repertoires from healthy donors were recorded over several months to years, and clear clonal overlap was observed across re-sampling. The complete dataset included approximately 8.8 million TCR reads. Significantly lower blood TCR diversity and higher clonality were observed in untreated patients with hematological or solid cancers than in age-matched healthy donors. In healthy donors, the drop in TCR diversity with age came mainly from a loss of richness, whereas in cancer patients a loss of evenness also played a part. Median generation probability increased over the chemotherapy interval in both cancer cohorts, suggesting repertoire reconstitution through rebound thymic output. It was noted by the authors that conclusions about immunological memory after chemotherapy cannot be drawn from the repertoire data. To examine immunoaging and T cell reconstitution after chemotherapy, the study profiled TCR beta repertoires in peripheral blood from healthy donors and cancer patients. A cohort of 200 to 250 cancer patients (roughly 90 with hematological and some 120 with solid cancers) was assembled, and 95 healthy donors were included as a reference group. TRB sequences were processed with MiXCR versions 2.12 and 3.0.5. Repertoire metrics included Shannon diversity, evenness, clonality (one minus evenness), and alpha-parameterized diversity profiles from alpha 0 to 5. The IGoR algorithm was used to compute generation probabilities of clones in paired pre- and post-chemotherapy samples.

The chain links TRBV7-9 with TRBJ2-1; the D gene TCRdb calls, TRBD2, cannot be checked with no DNA. The sequencing sample was made of peripheral blood. The clonotype originates from a human donor in good health. This receptor carries the CDR3 CASSLGGRVEQFF.